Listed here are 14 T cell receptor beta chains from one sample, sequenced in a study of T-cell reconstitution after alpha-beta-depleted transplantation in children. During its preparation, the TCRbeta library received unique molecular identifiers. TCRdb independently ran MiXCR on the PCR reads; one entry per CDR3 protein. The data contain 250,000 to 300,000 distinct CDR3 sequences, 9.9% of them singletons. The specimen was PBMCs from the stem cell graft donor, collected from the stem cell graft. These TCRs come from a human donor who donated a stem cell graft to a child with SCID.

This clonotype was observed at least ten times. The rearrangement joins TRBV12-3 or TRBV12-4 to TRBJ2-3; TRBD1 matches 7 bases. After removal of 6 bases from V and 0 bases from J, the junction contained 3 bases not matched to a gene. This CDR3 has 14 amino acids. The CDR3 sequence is CASRRTGSTDTQYF. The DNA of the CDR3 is TGTGCCAGCAGACGGACAGGAAGCACAGATACGCAGTATTTT.

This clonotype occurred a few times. CDR3 coding DNA: TGCAGTGCTACTAAACTAGCGGGGGAGACAGATACGCAGTATTTT. Encoded protein: CSATKLAGETDTQYF. V and J are TRBV20-1 and TRBJ2-3; 11 positions match TRBD2. CDR3 length: 15 residues. CDR1 and CDR2 from the germline V gene are DFQATT and SNEGSKA (reference sequence). V lost 4 bases and J lost 3; bases outside the gene matches: 6.

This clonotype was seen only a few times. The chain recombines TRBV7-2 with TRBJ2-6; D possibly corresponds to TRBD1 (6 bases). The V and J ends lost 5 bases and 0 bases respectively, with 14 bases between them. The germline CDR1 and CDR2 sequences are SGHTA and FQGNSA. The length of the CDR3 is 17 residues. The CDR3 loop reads CASSATGGISGANVLTF. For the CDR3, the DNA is TGTGCCAGCAGCGCGACAGGAGGCATCTCTGGGGCCAACGTCCTGACTTTC.

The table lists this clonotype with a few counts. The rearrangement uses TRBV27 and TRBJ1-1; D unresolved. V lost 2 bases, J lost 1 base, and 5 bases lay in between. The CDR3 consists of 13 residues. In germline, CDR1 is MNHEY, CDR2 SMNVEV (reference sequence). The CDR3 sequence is CASSLKWNTEAFF. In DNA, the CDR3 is TGTGCCAGCAGTTTAAAGTGGAACACTGAAGCTTTCTTT.

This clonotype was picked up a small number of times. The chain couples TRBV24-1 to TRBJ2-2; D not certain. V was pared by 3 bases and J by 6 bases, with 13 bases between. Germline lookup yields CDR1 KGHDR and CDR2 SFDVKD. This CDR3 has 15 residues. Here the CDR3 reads CATSDGNRPPGELFF. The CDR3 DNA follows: TGTGCCACCAGTGATGGGAATCGCCCCCCCGGGGAGCTGTTTTTT.

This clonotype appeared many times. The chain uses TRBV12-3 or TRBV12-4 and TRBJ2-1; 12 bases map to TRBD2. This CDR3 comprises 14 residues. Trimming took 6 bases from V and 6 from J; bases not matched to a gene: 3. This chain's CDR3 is CASRRTSGVNEQFF. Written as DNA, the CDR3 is TGTGCCAGCAGAAGGACTAGCGGGGTCAATGAGCAGTTCTTC.

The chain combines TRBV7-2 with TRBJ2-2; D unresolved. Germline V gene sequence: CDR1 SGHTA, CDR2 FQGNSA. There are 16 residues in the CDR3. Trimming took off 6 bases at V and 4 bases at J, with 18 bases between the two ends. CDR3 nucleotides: TGTGCCAGCAGTCCACCGATGGGCCAAATCACCGGGGAGCTGTTTTTT. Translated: CASSPPMGQITGELFF.

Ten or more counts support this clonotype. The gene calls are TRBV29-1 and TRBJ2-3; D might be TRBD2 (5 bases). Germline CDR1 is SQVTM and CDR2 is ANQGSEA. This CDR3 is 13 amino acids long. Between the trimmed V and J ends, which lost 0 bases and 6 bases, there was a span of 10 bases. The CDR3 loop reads CSVEDHGVDTQYF. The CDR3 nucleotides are TGCAGCGTTGAAGATCACGGGGTGGATACGCAGTATTTT.

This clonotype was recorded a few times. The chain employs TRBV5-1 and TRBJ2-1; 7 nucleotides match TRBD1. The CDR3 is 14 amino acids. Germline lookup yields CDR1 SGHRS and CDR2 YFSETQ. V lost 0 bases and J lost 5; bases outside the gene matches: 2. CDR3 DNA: TGCGCCAGCAGCTTGGCCGGGACAGACAATGAGCAGTTCTTC. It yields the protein CASSLAGTDNEQFF.

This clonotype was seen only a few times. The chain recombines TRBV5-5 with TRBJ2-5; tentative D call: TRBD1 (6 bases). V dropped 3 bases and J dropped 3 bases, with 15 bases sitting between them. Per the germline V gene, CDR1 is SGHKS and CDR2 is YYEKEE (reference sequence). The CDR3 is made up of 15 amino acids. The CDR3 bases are TGTGCCAGCAGCTGGAGAGGCACAGGGAAAGAGACCCAGTACTTC. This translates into CASSWRGTGKETQYF. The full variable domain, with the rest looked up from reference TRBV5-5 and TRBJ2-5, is DAGVTQSPTHLIKTRGQQVTLRCSPISGHKSVSWYQQVLGQGPQFIFQYYEKEERGRGNFPDRFSARQFPNYSSELNVNALLLGDSALYLCASSWRGTGKETQYFGPGTRLLVL.

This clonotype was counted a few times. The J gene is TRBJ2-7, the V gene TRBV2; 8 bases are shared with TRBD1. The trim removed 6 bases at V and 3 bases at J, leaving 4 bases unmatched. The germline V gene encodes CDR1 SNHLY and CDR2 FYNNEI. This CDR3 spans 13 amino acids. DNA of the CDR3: TGTGCCAGCAGGAGGACAGGGAACTACGAGCAGTACTTC. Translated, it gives CASRRTGNYEQYF.

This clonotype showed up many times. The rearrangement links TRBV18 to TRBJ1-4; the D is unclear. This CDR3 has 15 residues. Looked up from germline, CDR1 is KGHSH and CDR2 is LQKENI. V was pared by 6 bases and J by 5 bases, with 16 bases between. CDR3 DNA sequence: TGTGCCAGCTCCGCAGGCGGCAGCCCAAATGAAAAACTGTTTTTT. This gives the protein CASSAGGSPNEKLFF.

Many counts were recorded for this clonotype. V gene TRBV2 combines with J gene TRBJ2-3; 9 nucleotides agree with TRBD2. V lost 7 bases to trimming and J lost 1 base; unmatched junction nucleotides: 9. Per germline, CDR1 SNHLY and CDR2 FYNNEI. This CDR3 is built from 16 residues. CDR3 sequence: CASTSQASGGTDTQYF. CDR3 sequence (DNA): TGTGCCAGCACCTCACAGGCTAGCGGGGGCACAGATACGCAGTATTTT.

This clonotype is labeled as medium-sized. CDR3 in amino acids: CASSLRGGTEAFF. The CDR3 coding sequence is TGTGCCAGCAGTTTACGAGGGGGTACTGAAGCTTTCTTT. This sequence joins TRBV27 and TRBJ1-1; the D gene is possibly TRBD1 (6 bases). Germline V gives CDR1 MNHEY, CDR2 SMNVEV (reference sequence). Between the trimmed V and J ends, which lost 2 bases and 5 bases, there was a span of 9 bases. The CDR3 consists of 13 residues.